This T cell receptor (beta chain) was recorded in a study of lymphopenia after photon versus proton radiotherapy. Generated by immunoSEQ multiplex PCR, the TCRdb table keeps only in-frame clones and is missing some. Found here are 35,000 to 50,000 clones, roughly four fifths of them singletons; the top ten hold 24%. General study findings and limits: Larger post-nadir TCR diversity loss correlated inversely with survival in deceased patients. Proton therapy kept repertoires fairly stable, unlike photons, which gained effector/memory cells. Survival link was tested only in deceased patients; proton benefit remains a possibility.

On this clone: Its specificity is not known.

This CDR3 contains 15 residues. Germline V CDR1 and CDR2: MDHEN, SYDVKM. With 5 bases removed from V and 7 bases from J, the gap between germline ends came to 15 bases. This clonotype was obtained from a woman in her 70s with pancreatic cancer. Sample: peripheral blood, taken from a patient treated with proton-based radiotherapy. The chain links TRBV28 to TRBJ1-6, with TRBD1 as a possible D gene (5 bases). The CDR3 DNA reads TGTGCCAGCAGTGCCCGGGACGCTTTAAATTCACCCCTCCACTTT. This sequence encodes CASSARDALNSPLHF. Full variable domain (rest looked up from reference TRBV28 and TRBJ1-6): DVKVTQSSRYLVKRTGEKVFLECVQDMDHENMFWYRQDPGLGLRLIYFSYDVKMKEKGDIPEGYSVSREKKERFSLILESASTNQTSMYLCASSARDALNSPLHFGNGTRLTVT.